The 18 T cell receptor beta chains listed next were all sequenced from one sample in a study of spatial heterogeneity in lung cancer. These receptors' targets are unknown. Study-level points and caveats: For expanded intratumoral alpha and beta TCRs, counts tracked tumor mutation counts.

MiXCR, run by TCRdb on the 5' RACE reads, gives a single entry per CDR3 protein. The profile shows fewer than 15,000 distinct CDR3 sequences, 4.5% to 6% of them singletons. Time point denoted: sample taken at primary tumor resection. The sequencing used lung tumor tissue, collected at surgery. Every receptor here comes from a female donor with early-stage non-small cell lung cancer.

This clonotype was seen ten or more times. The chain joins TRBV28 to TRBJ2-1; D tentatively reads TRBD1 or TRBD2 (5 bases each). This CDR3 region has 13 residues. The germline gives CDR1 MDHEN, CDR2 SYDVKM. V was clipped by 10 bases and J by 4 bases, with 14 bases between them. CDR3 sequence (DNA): TGTGCCACCAAACCGAGGGGTTACAATGAGCAGTTCTTC. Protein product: CATKPRGYNEQFF.

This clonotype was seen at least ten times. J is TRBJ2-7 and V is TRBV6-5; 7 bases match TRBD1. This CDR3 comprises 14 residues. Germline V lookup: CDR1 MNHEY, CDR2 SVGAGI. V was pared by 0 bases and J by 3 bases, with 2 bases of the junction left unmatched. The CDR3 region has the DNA TGTGCCAGCAGTTACTCGCACAGGGGCTACGAGCAGTACTTC. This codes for CASSYSHRGYEQYF.

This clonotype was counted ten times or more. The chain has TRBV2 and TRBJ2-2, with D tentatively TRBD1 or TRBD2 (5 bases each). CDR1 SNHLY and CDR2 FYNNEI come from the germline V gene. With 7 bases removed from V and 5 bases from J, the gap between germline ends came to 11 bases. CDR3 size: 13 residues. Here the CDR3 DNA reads TGTGCCAGCAAGGGCAGGGAGACCGGGGAGCTGTTTTTT. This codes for CASKGRETGELFF.

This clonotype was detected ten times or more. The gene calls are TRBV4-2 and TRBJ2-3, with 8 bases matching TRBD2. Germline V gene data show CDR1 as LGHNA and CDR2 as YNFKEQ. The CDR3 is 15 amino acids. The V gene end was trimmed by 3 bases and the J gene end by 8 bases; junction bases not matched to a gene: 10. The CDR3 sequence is CASSQTGGLRGTQYF. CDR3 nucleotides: TGTGCCAGCAGCCAGACGGGGGGGCTACGGGGTACGCAGTATTTT.

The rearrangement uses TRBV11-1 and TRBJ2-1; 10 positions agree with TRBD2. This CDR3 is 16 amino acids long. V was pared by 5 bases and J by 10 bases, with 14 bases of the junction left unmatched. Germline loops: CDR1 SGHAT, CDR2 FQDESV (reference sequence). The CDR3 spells CASSPAAGGAPLEQFF. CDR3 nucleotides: TGTGCCAGCAGCCCTGCAGCGGGGGGGGCACCCCTCGAGCAGTTCTTC.

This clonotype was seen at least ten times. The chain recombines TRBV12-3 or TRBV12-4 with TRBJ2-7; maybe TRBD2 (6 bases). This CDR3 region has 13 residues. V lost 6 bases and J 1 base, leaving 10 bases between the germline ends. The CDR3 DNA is TGTGCCAGCAGCGGGGGAAGATCCTACGAGCAGTACTTC. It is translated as CASSGGRSYEQYF.

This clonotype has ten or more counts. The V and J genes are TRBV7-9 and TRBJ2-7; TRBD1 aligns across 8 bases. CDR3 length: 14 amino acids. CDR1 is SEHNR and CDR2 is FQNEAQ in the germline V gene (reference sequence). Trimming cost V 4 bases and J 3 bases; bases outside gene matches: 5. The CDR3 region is CASSSGTGRYEQYF. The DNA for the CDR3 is TGTGCCAGCAGCTCCGGGACAGGTCGCTACGAGCAGTACTTC.

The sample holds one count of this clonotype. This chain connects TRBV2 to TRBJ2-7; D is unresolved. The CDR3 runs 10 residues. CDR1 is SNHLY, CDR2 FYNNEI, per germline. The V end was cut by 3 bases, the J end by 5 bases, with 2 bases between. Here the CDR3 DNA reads TGTGCCAGCAGTGAGGACGAGCAGTACTTC. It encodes CASSEDEQYF.

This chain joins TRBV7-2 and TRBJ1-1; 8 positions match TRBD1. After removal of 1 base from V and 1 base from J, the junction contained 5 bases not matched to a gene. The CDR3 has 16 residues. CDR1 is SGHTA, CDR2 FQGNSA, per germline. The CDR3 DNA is TGTGCCAGCAGCTTAGTAACAGGGGGACGGAACACTGAAGCTTTCTTT. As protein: CASSLVTGGRNTEAFF.

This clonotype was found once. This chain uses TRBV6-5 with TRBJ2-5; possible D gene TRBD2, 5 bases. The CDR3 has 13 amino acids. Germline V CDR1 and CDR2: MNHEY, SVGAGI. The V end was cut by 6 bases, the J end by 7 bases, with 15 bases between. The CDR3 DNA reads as TGTGCCAGCAGAAGTGTTCGAGGAGGGACCCAGTACTTC. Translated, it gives CASRSVRGGTQYF.

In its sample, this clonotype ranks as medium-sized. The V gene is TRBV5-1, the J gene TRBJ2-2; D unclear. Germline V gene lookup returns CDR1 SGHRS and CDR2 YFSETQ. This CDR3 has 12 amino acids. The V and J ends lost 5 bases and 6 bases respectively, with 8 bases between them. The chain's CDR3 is CASRGSAGELFF. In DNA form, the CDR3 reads TGCGCCAGCAGGGGAAGTGCCGGGGAGCTGTTTTTT.

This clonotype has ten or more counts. The CDR3 sequence: CSVIGLIGTEAFF. The DNA of the CDR3 is TGCAGTGTAATAGGATTGATTGGTACTGAAGCTTTCTTT. The V call is TRBV20-1, the J call TRBJ1-1; D call uncertain. Germline V gives CDR1 DFQATT, CDR2 SNEGSKA (reference sequence). The V and J ends lost 7 bases and 5 bases respectively, with 17 bases between them. The CDR3 spans 13 residues.

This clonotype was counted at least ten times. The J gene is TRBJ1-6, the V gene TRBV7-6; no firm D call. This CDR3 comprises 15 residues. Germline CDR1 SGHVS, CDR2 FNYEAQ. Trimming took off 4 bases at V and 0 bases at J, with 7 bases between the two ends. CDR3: CASSYLSSYNSPLHF. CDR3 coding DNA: TGTGCCAGCAGCTATTTAAGCTCCTATAATTCACCCCTCCACTTT.

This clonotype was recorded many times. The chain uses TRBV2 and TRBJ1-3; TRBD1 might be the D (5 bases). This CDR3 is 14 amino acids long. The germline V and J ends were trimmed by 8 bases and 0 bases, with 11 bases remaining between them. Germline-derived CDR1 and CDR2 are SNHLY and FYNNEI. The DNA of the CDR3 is TGTGCCAGCTTTCAGGGCCTCTCTGGAAACACCATATATTTT. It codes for CASFQGLSGNTIYF.

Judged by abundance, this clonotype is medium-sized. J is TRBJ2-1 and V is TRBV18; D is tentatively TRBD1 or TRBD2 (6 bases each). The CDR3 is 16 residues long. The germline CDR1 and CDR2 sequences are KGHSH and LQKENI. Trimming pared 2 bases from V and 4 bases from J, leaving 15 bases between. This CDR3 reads CASSPSGGPNYNEQFF. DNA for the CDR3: TGTGCCAGCTCACCATCTGGGGGGCCGAATTACAATGAGCAGTTCTTC. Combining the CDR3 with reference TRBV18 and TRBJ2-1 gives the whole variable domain NAGVMQNPRHLVRRRGQEARLRCSPMKGHSHVYWYRQLPEEGLKFMVYLQKENIIDESGMPKERFSAEFPKEGPSILRIQQVVRGDSAAYFCASSPSGGPNYNEQFFGPGTRLTVL.

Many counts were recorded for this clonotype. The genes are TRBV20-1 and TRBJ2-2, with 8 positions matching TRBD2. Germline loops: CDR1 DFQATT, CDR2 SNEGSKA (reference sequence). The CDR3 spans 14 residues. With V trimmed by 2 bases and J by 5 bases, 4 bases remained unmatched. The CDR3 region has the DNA TGCAGTGCTAGAAACCGGGGGGGTACCGGGGAGCTGTTTTTT. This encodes CSARNRGGTGELFF.

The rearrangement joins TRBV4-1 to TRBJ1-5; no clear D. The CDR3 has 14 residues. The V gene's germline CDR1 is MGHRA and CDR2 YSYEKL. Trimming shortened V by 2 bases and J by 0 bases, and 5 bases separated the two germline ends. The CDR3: CASSQPVSNQPQHF. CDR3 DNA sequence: TGCGCCAGCAGCCAACCGGTTAGCAATCAGCCCCAGCATTTT.

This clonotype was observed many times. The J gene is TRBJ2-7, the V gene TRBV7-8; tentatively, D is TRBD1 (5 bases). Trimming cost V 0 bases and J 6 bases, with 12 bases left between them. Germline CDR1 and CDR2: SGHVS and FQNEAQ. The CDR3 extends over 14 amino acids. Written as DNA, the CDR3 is TGTGCCAGCAGCTTAGCGCAGGGATTTATCGAGCAGTACTTC. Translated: CASSLAQGFIEQYF.